This T cell receptor (beta chain) was documented in a study of control samples from healthy donors and cancer patients. J was trimmed by 7 bases and V by 0 bases; bases with no gene match: 9. Looked up from germline, CDR1 is LGHNA and CDR2 is YSLEER. CDR3 length equals 15 residues. TCRdb's copy holds only in-frame clones and misses some; the assay was immunoSEQ multiplex PCR. This table holds 35,000 to 40,000 clones, around four fifths found once. The chain links TRBV4-3 to TRBJ2-7; 7 nucleotides match TRBD2. Sequences were obtained from PBMCs. The clonotype was recovered from a woman aged 60 to 75 with lung cancer. In DNA, the CDR3 is TGCGCCAGCAGCCAAGAAGAGGGAGGGCCGTGGGAGCAGTACTTC. It is translated as CASSQEEGGPWEQYF.